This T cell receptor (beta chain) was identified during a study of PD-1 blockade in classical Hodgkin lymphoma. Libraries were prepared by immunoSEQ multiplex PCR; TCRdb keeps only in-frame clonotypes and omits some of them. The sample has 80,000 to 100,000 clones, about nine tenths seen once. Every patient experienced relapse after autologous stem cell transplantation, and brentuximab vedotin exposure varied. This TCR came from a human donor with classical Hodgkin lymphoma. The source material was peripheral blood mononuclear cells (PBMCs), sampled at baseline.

This chain's CDR3 is CASSREIVRETQYF. The CDR3 nucleotides read TGCGCCAGCAGCCGCGAGATAGTTCGTGAGACCCAGTACTTC. V is TRBV4-1 and J is TRBJ2-5, with D hard to call. The CDR3 is 14 amino acids. Trimming removed 4 bases from V and 5 bases from J, with 14 bases in between. Germline CDR1 and CDR2: MGHRA and YSYEKL.